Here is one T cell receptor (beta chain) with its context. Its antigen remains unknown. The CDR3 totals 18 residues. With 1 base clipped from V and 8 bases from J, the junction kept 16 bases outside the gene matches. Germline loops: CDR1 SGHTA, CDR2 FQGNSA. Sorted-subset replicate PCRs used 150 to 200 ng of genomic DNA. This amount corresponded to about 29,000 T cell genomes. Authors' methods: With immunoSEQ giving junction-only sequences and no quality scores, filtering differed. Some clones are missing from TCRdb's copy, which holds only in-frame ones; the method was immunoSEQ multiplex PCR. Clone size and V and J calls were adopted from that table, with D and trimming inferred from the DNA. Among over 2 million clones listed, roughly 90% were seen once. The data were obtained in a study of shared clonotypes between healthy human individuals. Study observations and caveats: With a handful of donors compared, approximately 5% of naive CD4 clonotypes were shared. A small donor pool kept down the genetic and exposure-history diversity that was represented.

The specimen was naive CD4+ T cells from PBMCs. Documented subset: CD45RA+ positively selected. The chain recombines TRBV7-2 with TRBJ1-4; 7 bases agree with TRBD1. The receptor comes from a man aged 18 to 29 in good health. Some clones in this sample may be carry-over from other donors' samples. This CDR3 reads CASSLGLGRGSRWEKLFF. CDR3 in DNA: TGTGCCAGCAGCTTAGGTTTGGGCAGGGGGTCCCGCTGGGAAAAACTGTTTTTT.